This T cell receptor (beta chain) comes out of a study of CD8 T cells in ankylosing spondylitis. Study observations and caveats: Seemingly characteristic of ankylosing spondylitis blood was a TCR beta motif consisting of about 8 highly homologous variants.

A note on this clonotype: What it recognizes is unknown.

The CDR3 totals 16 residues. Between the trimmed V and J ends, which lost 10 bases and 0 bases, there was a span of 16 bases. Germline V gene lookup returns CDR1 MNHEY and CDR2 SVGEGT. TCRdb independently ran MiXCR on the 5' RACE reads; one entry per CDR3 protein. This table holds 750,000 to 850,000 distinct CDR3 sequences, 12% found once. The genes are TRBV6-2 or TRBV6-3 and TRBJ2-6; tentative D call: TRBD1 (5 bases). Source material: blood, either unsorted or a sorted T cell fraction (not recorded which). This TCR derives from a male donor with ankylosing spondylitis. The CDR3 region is CATSGIWSSGANVLTF. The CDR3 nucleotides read TGTGCCACTTCAGGGATCTGGAGCTCTGGGGCCAACGTCCTGACTTTC.